The source of this TCR beta chain is a study of CD8 T cells in ankylosing spondylitis. Quantitative 5'-RACE with molecular barcodes generated TCR beta libraries. Each CDR3 protein gets one entry after TCRdb re-called the 5' RACE reads with MiXCR. The sample has fewer than 500,000 distinct CDR3 sequences; 20% to 25% are singletons. Concerning this clonotype: Its antigen is unidentified.

Study conclusions and caveats: Disease-linked clones were reportedly significantly enriched in matched ankylosing spondylitis synovial fluid. It appeared that ankylosing spondylitis blood was characterized by a TCR beta motif of about 8 highly homologous variants. Disease-linked clones proved CD8+ and comparatively uncommon in peripheral blood.

Germline CDR1 reads DFQATT; CDR2 reads SNEGSKA (reference sequence). CDR3 length: 14 amino acids. V gave up 3 bases and J gave up 3 bases, with 14 bases separating them. The chain recombines TRBV20-1 with TRBJ1-2; D is perhaps TRBD1 (5 bases). What was sequenced was blood, either unsorted or a sorted T cell fraction (not recorded which). The TCR sequence derives from a male donor with ankylosing spondylitis. The CDR3 here is CSASRQGAYYGYTF. CDR3 nucleotide sequence: TGCAGTGCTAGTCGGCAGGGAGCTTACTATGGCTACACCTTC.